A selection of T cell receptor beta chains follows, all from one sample in a study of blood T cell repertoires in COVID-19. Clones were sequenced by immunoSEQ multiplex PCR, and TCRdb holds only the in-frame ones, with some missing. The profile shows some 200,000 clones, more than 75% of them singletons. The sequenced sample consisted of peripheral blood. All receptors derive from a man in his fifties or sixties with acute or convalescent COVID-19. Both conserved end residues are part of each CDR3. The order of the fields is clone size, D gene, J gene, V gene, CDR3 protein, CDR3 DNA. A D gene is named only where the DNA matches it firmly. Clone size is stated in some rows and not others, as once, few, many or a class when expanded.

few,-,TRBJ1-4,TRBV29-1,CSVSRDEKLFF,TGCAGCGTTTCCAGGGATGAAAAACTGTTTTTT
-,-,TRBJ1-1,TRBV7-9,CASSFYGSGTEAFF,TGTGCCAGCAGCTTCTACGGGAGCGGCACTGAAGCTTTCTTT
-,-,TRBJ1-6,TRBV5-1,CASSLGGRSYNSPLHF,TGCGCCAGCAGCTTGGGAGGAAGATCCTATAATTCACCCCTCCACTTT
-,-,TRBJ1-5,TRBV7-2,CASSLDGGGSNQPQHF,TGTGCCAGCAGCTTAGATGGGGGGGGAAGCAATCAGCCCCAGCATTTT
-,TRBD1,TRBJ1-1,TRBV29-1,CSVVPRDRGMNTEAFF,TGCAGCGTTGTGCCCCGGGACAGGGGGATGAACACTGAAGCTTTCTTT
-,TRBD2,TRBJ2-7,TRBV5-1,CASSLPSGSSYEQYF,TGCGCCAGCAGCCTCCCTAGCGGGAGCTCCTACGAGCAGTACTTC
-,-,TRBJ1-1,TRBV29-1,CSVERLENTEAFF,TGCAGCGTTGAGAGGCTCGAGAACACTGAAGCTTTCTTT
-,-,TRBJ1-2,TRBV12-3/TRBV12-4,CASSRPGGYTF,TGTGCCAGCAGCAGACCGGGTGGCTACACCTTC
-,TRBD2,TRBJ2-5,TRBV18,CASSPPASGGNQETQYF,TGTGCCAGCTCACCACCGGCTAGCGGGGGGAACCAAGAGACCCAGTACTTC
-,-,TRBJ2-7,TRBV12-3/TRBV12-4,CASSLRVGEQYF,TGTGCCAGCAGTTTGAGGGTGGGCGAGCAGTACTTC
-,-,TRBJ1-6,TRBV6-5,CASSYEGTRGNSPLHF,TGTGCCAGCAGTTACGAAGGGACCCGGGGGAATTCACCCCTCCACTTT
-,TRBD2,TRBJ2-5,TRBV11-2,CASSLTTSGLQETQYF,TGTGCCAGCAGCTTGACGACTAGCGGGCTCCAAGAGACCCAGTACTTC
-,-,TRBJ2-1,TRBV10-2,CASSDMGGNEQFF,TGCGCCAGCAGTGATATGGGGGGCAATGAGCAGTTCTTC
-,TRBD1,TRBJ1-2,TRBV7-6,CASSLAGDSGYTF,TGTGCCAGCAGCTTAGCAGGGGACAGTGGCTACACCTTC
-,-,TRBJ1-5,TRBV19,CASSNRENQPQHF,TGTGCCAGTAGTAACAGGGAAAATCAGCCCCAGCATTTT
-,-,TRBJ1-1,TRBV7-6,CASSLDRGFVNTEAFF,TGTGCCAGCAGCTTAGATAGGGGATTTGTGAACACTGAAGCTTTCTTT
-,-,TRBJ1-3,TRBV12-3/TRBV12-4,CASSSGGNTIYF,TGTGCCAGCAGTTCGGGTGGAAACACCATATATTTT
many,-,TRBJ1-1,TRBV30,CAWSEWYDSVNTEAFF,TGTGCCTGGAGTGAGTGGTATGACAGCGTGAACACTGAAGCTTTCTTT
-,-,TRBJ2-1,TRBV3-1/TRBV3-2,CASSQDLRVGVNEQFF,TGTGCCAGCAGCCAAGATTTGCGGGTGGGTGTTAATGAGCAGTTCTTC
-,TRBD1,TRBJ1-6,TRBV10-1,CASGTGALPLHF,TGCGCCAGTGGGACAGGGGCGCTACCCCTCCACTTT
-,-,TRBJ1-2,TRBV7-9,CASTRQGPGYTF,TGTGCCAGCACCAGGCAGGGGCCTGGCTACACCTTC
-,TRBD1,TRBJ1-2,TRBV29-1,CSVVQGAVGHYGYTF,TGCAGCGTTGTGCAGGGGGCGGTTGGGCACTATGGCTACACCTTC
-,-,TRBJ1-3,TRBV11-3,CASSPSARGGNTIYF,TGTGCCAGCAGCCCGTCGGCGCGAGGTGGAAACACCATATATTTT
-,-,TRBJ1-6,TRBV6-1,CASSELRVNSPLHF,TGTGCCAGCAGTGAACTCCGGGTGAATTCACCCCTCCACTTT
once,-,TRBJ1-2,TRBV5-1,CASRAGGMDYGYTF,TGCGCCAGCAGGGCGGGGGGCATGGACTATGGCTACACCTTC
once,TRBD1,TRBJ1-1,TRBV9,CASSYGTENTEAFF,TGTGCCAGCAGCTACGGGACAGAGAACACTGAAGCTTTCTTT
-,TRBD2,TRBJ2-1,TRBV7-9,CASSSGVYNEQFF,TGTGCCAGCAGTAGCGGGGTATACAATGAGCAGTTCTTC
-,-,TRBJ2-2,TRBV18,CASSPPRNTGELFF,TGTGCCAGCTCACCGCCCAGGAACACCGGGGAGCTGTTTTTT